Presented here are 25 T cell receptor beta chains from one specimen sequenced in a study of CD8 T cells in ankylosing spondylitis. Regarding the study as a whole: Among TCR beta sequences, a motif of roughly 8 highly homologous variants appeared characteristic of ankylosing spondylitis blood.

TCRdb itself ran the 5' RACE reads through MiXCR, one entry per CDR3 protein. This sample has approximately 500,000 distinct CDR3 sequences, with 12% found just once. Their cognate antigens are unknown. Input material: blood, either unsorted or a sorted T cell fraction (not recorded which). The receptors stem from a male donor with ankylosing spondylitis.

A word on this clonotype: Its ends do not fully match the called genes, so a read error is possible. This chain links TRBV5-1 with TRBJ1-1; D ambiguous. Germline V gene sequence: CDR1 SGHRS, CDR2 YFSETQ. CDR3 length: 12 amino acids. This CDR3 reads CASSLGAREAIF. CDR3 sequence (DNA): TGCGCCAGCAGCTTGGGGGCTCGGGAAGCTATCTTT.

Concerning this clonotype itself: This may come from a read error, since a much larger clone is one base off. This chain links TRBV7-9 with TRBJ1-5; D possibly corresponds to TRBD1 (6 bases). The length of the CDR3 is 13 residues. V was clipped by 6 bases and J by 5 bases, with 11 bases between them. CDR1 and CDR2 from the germline V gene are SEHNR and FQNEAQ (reference sequence). The CDR3 nucleotides are TGTGCCAGCAGTCCCGAGGGGGATCAGCCCCAGCATTTT. It is translated as CASSPEGDQPQHF.

This clonotype was counted many times. J is TRBJ2-3 and V is TRBV6-2 or TRBV6-3; 14 bases line up with TRBD2. The trim removed 7 bases at V and 6 bases at J, leaving 9 bases unmatched. Looked up from germline, CDR1 is MNHEY and CDR2 is SVGEGT. The CDR3 spans 16 residues. CDR3 loop: CASNRGLAGGPDTQYF. CDR3 DNA sequence: TGTGCCAGCAATCGCGGACTAGCGGGAGGTCCGGATACGCAGTATTTT.

This clonotype was seen at least ten times. The chain employs TRBV5-1 and TRBJ2-1; TRBD2 aligns across 8 bases. Per germline, CDR1 SGHRS and CDR2 YFSETQ. This CDR3 spans 16 amino acids. Losses at the gene ends were 0 bases for V and 0 bases for J; bases not matched to a gene: 2. For the CDR3, the DNA is TGCGCCAGCAGCTTGGCGGGAGGGAGCTCCTACAATGAGCAGTTCTTC. This encodes CASSLAGGSSYNEQFF. Filled out from reference TRBV5-1 and TRBJ2-1, the complete variable domain reads KAGVTQTPRYLIKTRGQQVTLSCSPISGHRSVSWYQQTPGQGLQFLFEYFSETQRNKGNFPGRFSGRQFSNSRSEMNVSTLELGDSALYLCASSLAGGSSYNEQFFGPGTRLTVL.

The rearrangement uses TRBV7-9 and TRBJ1-4; the D gene is possibly TRBD1 (6 bases). Trimming pared 3 bases from V and 8 bases from J, leaving 13 bases between. The CDR3 totals 14 residues. Looked up from germline, CDR1 is SEHNR and CDR2 is FQNEAQ (reference sequence). The CDR3 here is CASSFAQGGEKLFF. CDR3 nucleotide sequence: TGTGCCAGCAGCTTTGCACAGGGTGGGGAAAAACTGTTTTTT.

Only a few counts were recorded for this clonotype. The rearrangement uses TRBV29-1 and TRBJ2-5, with D unclear. The CDR3 has 13 amino acids. V was clipped by 1 base and J by 3 bases, with 9 bases between them. Germline CDR1 reads SQVTM; CDR2 reads ANQGSEA. The chain's CDR3 is CSVEGAVKETQYF. The DNA of the CDR3 is TGCAGCGTTGAAGGGGCGGTAAAAGAGACCCAGTACTTC.

This clonotype was detected a few times. This rearrangement joins TRBV9 to TRBJ2-1, with 8 bases identical to TRBD2. The CDR3 runs to 15 residues. Germline V lookup: CDR1 SGDLS, CDR2 YYNGEE. After removal of 2 bases from V and 8 bases from J, the junction contained 9 bases not matched to a gene. The CDR3 nucleotides read TGTGCCAGCAGCGTCAGCGGGAGTATTGCCCATGAGCAGTTCTTC. It encodes CASSVSGSIAHEQFF.

This chain uses TRBV5-1 with TRBJ1-1; TRBD1 might be the D (5 bases). The length of the CDR3 is 15 residues. CDR1 and CDR2 from the germline V gene are SGHRS and YFSETQ. V dropped 0 bases and J dropped 0 bases, with 9 bases sitting between them. CDR3 bases: TGCGCCAGCAGCTTGGCCGCAGGGCTGAACACTGAAGCTTTCTTT. Amino acid sequence: CASSLAAGLNTEAFF.

This clonotype has ten or more counts. The CDR3: CSVARDASNTDTQYF. The CDR3 bases are TGCAGCGTTGCCCGGGACGCCAGCAACACAGATACGCAGTATTTT. V and J are TRBV29-1 and TRBJ2-3, with D tentatively TRBD1 or TRBD2 (5 bases each). Deletions cut 4 bases from V and 2 bases from J, with 16 bases between. The CDR3 sequence is 15 residues long. Germline loops: CDR1 SQVTM, CDR2 ANQGSEA.

In this sample, this clonotype turned up many times. The chain carries TRBV20-1 and TRBJ1-1; no reliable D call. The CDR3 has 13 residues. In germline, CDR1 is DFQATT, CDR2 SNEGSKA (reference sequence). V lost 3 bases to trimming and J lost 1 base, with 9 bases between them. CDR3: CSASSRANTEAFF. CDR3 in DNA: TGCAGTGCTAGCTCCAGAGCGAACACTGAAGCTTTCTTT.

In its sample, this clonotype was seen a few times. The rearrangement joins TRBV6-4 to TRBJ2-5; D remains unclear. The CDR3 totals 13 residues. V lost 5 bases to trimming and J lost 4 bases, with 11 bases between them. Per germline, CDR1 MRHNA and CDR2 SNTAGT. The CDR3, as DNA: TGTGCCAGCAGTTTAGATTTTGGAGAGACCCAGTACTTC. Protein sequence: CASSLDFGETQYF.

J is TRBJ2-2 and V is TRBV2, with 7 nucleotides matching TRBD2. CDR3 size: 15 residues. With 7 bases clipped from V and 5 bases from J, the junction kept 10 bases outside the gene matches. In germline, CDR1 is SNHLY, CDR2 FYNNEI. For the CDR3, the DNA is TGTGCCAGCACGCCGGGGGAGGGCCGGACCGGGGAGCTGTTTTTT. This translates into CASTPGEGRTGELFF.

The chain recombines TRBV29-1 with TRBJ2-1, with 11 bases aligning to TRBD2. The CDR3 extends over 15 amino acids. CDR1 SQVTM and CDR2 ANQGSEA come from the germline V gene. With V trimmed by 7 bases and J by 4 bases, 9 bases remained unmatched. The CDR3 is CSARYSGRGYNEQFF. The CDR3 nucleotides read TGCAGCGCGAGATATAGCGGGAGGGGATACAATGAGCAGTTCTTC.

This chain joins TRBV29-1 and TRBJ2-5, with no clear D. Germline loops: CDR1 SQVTM, CDR2 ANQGSEA. The ends were cut back, 3 bases at V and 4 bases at J, with 9 bases in the middle. This CDR3 is 12 amino acids long. The CDR3 bases are TGCAGCGTTGACCCAGTGGGAGAGACCCAGTACTTC. It yields the protein CSVDPVGETQYF.

A few counts support this clonotype. This rearrangement joins TRBV15 to TRBJ2-1; 13 bases fit TRBD2. Germline CDR1 reads LNHNV; CDR2 reads YYDKDF (reference sequence). The CDR3 runs to 16 residues. The V segment lost 4 bases and the J segment 7 bases; nucleotides outside the gene matches: 7. CDR3 residues: CATSTGLAGVYNEQFF. For the CDR3, the DNA is TGTGCCACCAGCACCGGACTAGCGGGAGTTTATAATGAGCAGTTCTTC.

This clonotype was picked up a small number of times. V gene TRBV11-2 combines with J gene TRBJ2-1, with 9 bases identical to TRBD2. From germline, CDR1 is SGHAT and CDR2 FQNNGV. J lost 7 bases, V lost 7 bases, and 5 bases had no gene match. The CDR3 is 13 residues long. CDR3 nucleotides: TGTGCCAGCAATGTAGCGGGAGCAAATGAGCAGTTCTTC. Translated, it gives CASNVAGANEQFF.

In its sample, this clonotype was seen a few times. The rearrangement uses TRBV2 and TRBJ2-7; tentatively, D is TRBD2 (5 bases). The CDR3 is 14 amino acids. The V end was cut by 8 bases, the J end by 0 bases, with 14 bases between. The V gene's germline CDR1 is SNHLY and CDR2 FYNNEI. This CDR3 is CASLRAESSYEQYF. The CDR3, as DNA: TGTGCCAGCCTAAGAGCGGAAAGCTCCTACGAGCAGTACTTC.

This clonotype was detected a few times. The genes are TRBV18 and TRBJ1-1, with 10 bases fitting TRBD1. The CDR3 runs 15 residues. With V trimmed by 6 bases and J by 4 bases, 8 bases remained unmatched. In germline, CDR1 is KGHSH, CDR2 LQKENI. The CDR3 coding sequence is TGTGCCAGCTCGCCAACCGGGACAGGGGCCACTGAAGCTTTCTTT. Translating gives CASSPTGTGATEAFF.

The sample holds a few counts of this clonotype. This chain links TRBV9 with TRBJ1-1; D is undetermined. This CDR3 is built from 14 residues. CDR1 is SGDLS, CDR2 YYNGEE, per germline. V was trimmed by 5 bases and J by 3 bases, leaving 14 bases between them. CDR3 DNA: TGTGCCAGCAGTTTCAATCCGTGGGACACTGAAGCTTTCTTT. It encodes CASSFNPWDTEAFF.

This clonotype was seen only a few times. V usage is TRBV30 and J usage is TRBJ2-1, with 10 positions matching TRBD1. The CDR3 runs to 16 residues. The ends lost 0 bases at V and 2 bases at J; junction bases unmatched: 4. The germline gives CDR1 GTSNPN, CDR2 SVGIG (reference sequence). This CDR3 reads CAWSVIGTGAYNEQFF. In DNA, the CDR3 is TGTGCCTGGAGTGTTATTGGGACAGGGGCCTACAATGAGCAGTTCTTC.

V is TRBV7-9 and J is TRBJ1-2; 7 bases are shared with TRBD1. The CDR3 is 14 residues long. Trimming removed 5 bases from V and 1 base from J; junction bases left unmatched: 4. CDR1 is SEHNR, CDR2 FQNEAQ, per germline (reference sequence). The chain's CDR3 is CASSQDRVNYGYTF. CDR3 coding DNA: TGTGCCAGCAGCCAAGACAGGGTTAACTATGGCTACACCTTC.

In its sample, this clonotype was seen a few times. This chain joins TRBV2 and TRBJ2-1; tentatively, D is TRBD1 (5 bases). Trimming pared 2 bases from V and 7 bases from J, leaving 18 bases between. The CDR3 is made up of 16 amino acids. CDR1 is SNHLY, CDR2 FYNNEI, per germline. The CDR3: CASSERGFRARNEQFF. The DNA for the CDR3 is TGTGCCAGCAGTGAACGCGGCTTCAGGGCACGTAATGAGCAGTTCTTC.

This chain joins TRBV7-2 and TRBJ1-5; perhaps TRBD1 as D (5 bases). V lost 5 bases to trimming and J lost 1 base, with 12 bases between them. This CDR3 contains 15 residues. Germline CDR1 is SGHTA and CDR2 is FQGNSA. The CDR3 DNA reads as TGTGCCAGCAGCCCCCAGGAGGGGAGCAATCAGCCCCAGCATTTT. Protein: CASSPQEGSNQPQHF.

Only a few counts were recorded for this clonotype. J is TRBJ2-4 and V is TRBV7-8; D may correspond to TRBD1 or TRBD2 (5 bases each). Per germline, CDR1 SGHVS and CDR2 FQNEAQ. The CDR3 covers 14 residues. With 1 base removed from V and 1 base from J, the gap between germline ends came to 5 bases. CDR3 sequence reads: CASSLGGAKNIQYF. The CDR3 region has the DNA TGTGCCAGCAGCTTAGGGGGGGCCAAAAACATTCAGTACTTC.

This clonotype was seen ten or more times. The V and J genes are TRBV3-1 and TRBJ1-1; no reliable D call. CDR1 and CDR2 from the germline V gene are LGHDT and YNNKEL (reference sequence). V was shortened by 1 base and J by 0 bases, with 3 bases between the two germline ends. This CDR3 has 13 amino acids. The CDR3 DNA sequence: TGTGCCAGCAGCCAAGTAGTGAACACTGAAGCTTTCTTT. Protein: CASSQVVNTEAFF.